The sequence of this T cell receptor (beta chain) was determined in a study of T cells expressing NK-cell markers (dated by TCRdb to the early 2020s). With respect to the entire study: Eight or nine donors provided sorted CD3+CD56+NKG2C+, CD3+CD56+NKG2C- and CD3+CD56-NKG2C+ T-cell subsets, whose TCR beta-chain repertoires were profiled. Randomly selected healthy volunteers, three men and five women, were used as the eight sequenced donors. The libraries were sequenced on Illumina HiSeq 2000/2500, MiSeq or NextSeq, producing 2 x 150 bp reads. Among the eight sequenced donors, only one was HCMV-seronegative, while the other seven were HCMV-seropositive. Study-wide findings and limitations: Those dominant clonotypes were again the most abundant among CD3+CD56-NKG2C+ cells in a few donors, at about 28.3-60.1%. Whether the expanded NKG2C-expressing T cell clones were specific for HCMV antigens was left unclear. In several donors, the dominant CD3+CD56+NKG2C+ clonotypes were among the top 10 CD8+ clonotypes and accounted for roughly 1.0-8% of CD8+ T cells.

HCMV serostatus was determined by detecting HCMV-specific IgG in serum with a commercial ELISA kit. Ficoll density gradient centrifugation was used to isolate peripheral blood mononuclear cells from blood. TCRdb lists the instrument as Illumina HiSeq 2000. The TCR beta cDNA libraries were made using 5'RACE template switching, a step that added both a universal primer site and unique molecular identifiers. cDNA synthesis was primed from the TCR beta constant segment, followed by two successive PCR amplification steps. The paper's processing steps were these. MIGEC handled demultiplexing of the reads and grouping by UMI, while MiTCR was used to assemble and quantify clonotypes. To remove erroneous sequences, TCR cDNA sequences were retained only when supported by two or more reads. Downstream repertoire analysis used the tcR package, and clonotypes were matched across fractions by CDR3 nucleotide sequence plus V segment. VDJmatch was used to annotate antigen specificity against VDJdb, with one amino acid substitution in CDR3 permitted. After the reads were reprocessed by TCRdb, one entry was made per CDR3 protein sequence, with no DNA. TCRdb, not the original authors, processed these V and J calls. In this sample's table one finds about 260,000 distinct CDR3 sequences. Clones ranked in the top ten supply about 4% of the sample.

The germline V gene sets CDR1 to MGHRA and CDR2 to YSYEKL. The CDR3 contains 18 residues, cysteine and phenylalanine counted. The DNA is not on file. Turning to this clonotype: It has no known antigen specificity.

The rearranged chain carries TRBV4-1 and TRBJ1-5. Sequenced input: blood T cells: a sorted CD56 or NKG2C T cell subset, CD4+ or CD8+ T cells, or bulk PBMC T cells (not recorded which). This TCR derives from a woman aged 18 to 69 in good health. Here the CDR3 is given as CASSQDRSQGREWQPQHF.